The clone carrying this T cell receptor (beta chain) was seen a handful of times. The data derive from a study of T cells in Graves' hyperthyroidism and ophthalmopathy. Aged 18 to 65, the patients had hyperthyroidism that was newly diagnosed and had lasted under 2 months. Uncontrolled infection, other autoimmune disease, pregnancy or lactation led to exclusion. The investigators amplified TCR beta CDR3 regions from RNA transcripts. A set of HTBI primers served as the primers for a first-round RT-PCR of the TCR CDR3. TCRdb re-derived calls from the multiplex PCR reads in MiXCR, one entry per CDR3 protein. Of hundreds of thousands of distinct CDR3 sequences in the sample, over 15% were seen once. The length of the CDR3 is 15 residues. Germline assignment: CDR1 SGHRS and CDR2 YFSETQ. The ends lost 7 bases at V and 5 bases at J; junction bases unmatched: 13.

This clonotype originated in a woman in her late teens or twenties with Graves' hyperthyroidism. Sequenced: blood. The chain links TRBV5-1 to TRBJ1-2; 8 positions match TRBD1. DNA for the CDR3: TGCGCCAGCCGACAAGGACAGGGACTGGGGTATGGCTACACCTTC. Translating it yields CASRQGQGLGYGYTF.